Here is one T cell receptor (beta chain) with its context. This sample is part of a study of blood T cell repertoires in COVID-19. Study-level information: Acute and convalescent COVID-19 specimens originated in the United States, Italy and Spain. Sample material is recorded as cDNA or gDNA derived from T cells, B-cell-depleted T cells, or PBMCs.

Authors' methods: Amplified reference gene primers provided the basis for estimating nucleated cell counts. Repertoires were generated with immunoSEQ multiplex PCR, while TCRdb's copy carries only in-frame clones and drops some. That table gives V, J and clone size, and the DNA gave D and trimming. The sample shows some 140,000 clones, roughly 83% of them seen only once. Germline assignment: CDR1 MNHEY and CDR2 SVGEGT. The length of the CDR3 is 14 residues. Deletions cut 0 bases from V and 8 bases from J, with 11 bases between. The source is a woman in her sixties or seventies with acute or convalescent COVID-19. Material for sequencing was peripheral blood. The J gene is TRBJ2-4, the V gene TRBV6-2 or TRBV6-3; a possible D gene is TRBD2 (6 bases). As DNA, the CDR3 is TGTGCCAGCAGTTACTCCGGGGGACGAGACATTCAGTACTTC. Encoded protein: CASSYSGGRDIQYF.